The 30 T cell receptor beta chains given below trace back to one sample, sequenced in a study of tissue T cells after allogeneic stem cell transplantation. Generated by immunoSEQ multiplex PCR, the TCRdb table keeps only in-frame clones and is missing some. The sample consists of 48,000 or so clones, 73% of them appearing once. Sequencing was performed on sorted cells pooled from one or two spleens. These TCRs come from a pool of C57BL/6 mice in good health.

As regards this clone: Gene names are the mouse ones. The CDR3 end is not reached by the read, which stops 1 residue before it; the germline J gene fills it in. V is TRBV2 and J is TRBJ2-7; perhaps TRBD1 as D (5 bases). V gave up 0 bases and J gave up 5 bases, with 8 bases separating them. This CDR3 is 13 amino acids long. Germline lookup yields CDR1 LGHNA and CDR2 YSYQKL. The CDR3 spells CASSQDPRDEQYF. CDR3 DNA, as far as it was read: TGTGCCAGCAGCCAAGATCCCAGGGATGAACAGTAC.

This clone was observed a handful of times. The gene names given are mouse names. The CDR3 goes on 1 residue after the read ends, and that part is filled in from the germline J gene. This chain links TRBV1 with TRBJ2-7; 7 bases line up with TRBD2. Germline V CDR1 and CDR2: NSQYPW, LRSPGD (reference sequence). J was trimmed by 7 bases and V by 2 bases; bases with no gene match: 2. The CDR3 extends over 12 amino acids. The CDR3 sequence: CTCSAPLGEQYF. The CDR3 bases that were read are TGCACCTGCAGTGCACCACTGGGGGAACAGTAC.

With respect to this clone: Here the gene names and germline are mouse. The sequence runs out 1 residue before the end of the CDR3; the remainder is reconstructed from the germline J gene. The J gene is TRBJ1-1, the V gene TRBV19, with 7 positions matching TRBD1. The V gene end was trimmed by 3 bases and the J gene end by 0 bases; junction bases not matched to a gene: 5. The CDR3 contains 15 residues. The germline V gene has CDR1 FNHDT and CDR2 SITEND (reference sequence). This chain's CDR3 is CASSRQGVSNTEVFF. CDR3 DNA, as far as it was read: TGTGCCAGCAGTAGGCAGGGGGTTTCAAACACAGAAGTCTTC.

As to this clone: Gene names denote mouse genes. The read gets to within 1 residue of the CDR3 end, and the germline J gene fills in the rest. This chain connects TRBV5 to TRBJ1-5; TRBD1 matches at 8 bases. Germline-derived CDR1 and CDR2 are LGHNA and YNLKQL (reference sequence). The CDR3 has 16 residues. After removal of 0 bases from V and 6 bases from J, the junction contained 7 bases not matched to a gene. The CDR3: CASSQDLRTGSQAPLF. The CDR3 bases that were read are TGTGCCAGCAGCCAAGATTTGCGGACAGGGAGCCAGGCTCCGCTT.

A few counts support this clone. The listed genes are named as in mouse. The read comes to an end 1 residue before the CDR3 does, leaving the germline J gene to fill in the end. The chain uses TRBV23 and TRBJ2-7; the table's D gene call, TRBD2, was not cross checked with the DNA. CDR1 KGHTA and CDR2 FQNQQP come from the germline V gene. The CDR3 spans 15 residues. The DNA read from the CDR3 is TGCTCCAGCAGTCAATCCTGGGGGGGCTCCTATGAACAGTAC. Protein sequence: CSSSQSWGGSYEQY. The full CDR3 sequence reads CSSSQSWGGSYEQYF.

For this clone: Gene names and germline match the mouse. The sequenced fragment ends 1 residue before the CDR3 boundary, so the rest is inferred from the germline J gene. The rearrangement joins TRBV1 to TRBJ1-6, with 7 bases that match TRBD1. TRBJ1-6 is identified as an open reading frame with a role that is uncertain. V lost 6 bases, J lost 3 bases, and 2 bases stayed unmatched. Germline CDR1 reads NSQYPW; CDR2 reads LRSPGD (reference sequence). There are 14 residues in the CDR3. The CDR3 region is CTCSSGGYNSPLYF. CDR3 DNA (partial): TGCACCTGCAGCTCAGGGGGCTATAATTCGCCCCTCTAC.

In regard to this clone: Gene names and germline match the mouse. The CDR3 goes on 1 residue after the read ends, and that part is filled in from the germline J gene. The chain is built from TRBV13-2 and TRBJ2-5; D is perhaps TRBD1 (6 bases). Looked up from germline, CDR1 is NNHNN and CDR2 is SYGAGS (reference sequence). The ends were cut back, 5 bases at V and 0 bases at J, with 13 bases in the middle. The CDR3 length is 15 residues. CDR3: CASGPRDNNQDTQYF. The DNA read from the CDR3 is TGTGCCAGCGGCCCCCGGGACAATAACCAAGACACCCAGTAC.

Regarding this clone: Gene names are mouse gene names. Sequencing ends 1 residue short of the CDR3 end; the germline J gene provides the rest. The chain is built from TRBV13-2 and TRBJ1-4, with no clear D. CDR1 and CDR2 from the germline V gene are NNHNN and SYGAGS (reference sequence). The CDR3 is made up of 13 amino acids. Trimming pared 2 bases from V and 4 bases from J, leaving 6 bases between. Incomplete CDR3 DNA: TGTGCCAGCGGTGAGAAGGGCAACGAAAGATTATTT. It encodes CASGEKGNERLF. The CDR3 in full is CASGEKGNERLFF.

Only one count was recorded for this clone. Mouse germline and gene names are used. The CDR3 end lies 1 residue beyond the end of the read and is filled in from the germline J gene. This chain links TRBV4 with TRBJ1-1; 8 nucleotides line up with TRBD1. This CDR3 comprises 15 residues. Germline V lookup: CDR1 LGHDT, CDR2 YNNKQL (reference sequence). Trimming at V came to 4 bases and at J to 6 bases, leaving 10 bases not matched to a gene. This chain's CDR3 is CASSLNVRGRPEVFF. The part of the CDR3 DNA that was read is TGTGCCAGCAGCTTAAACGTCAGGGGGCGACCAGAAGTCTTC.

On this clone itself: Germline and genes here are mouse. With the read ending 1 residue before the CDR3 end, the germline J gene is used to fill in that end. This sequence joins TRBV29 and TRBJ1-1; D unclear. The germline V and J ends were trimmed by 2 bases and 4 bases, with 8 bases remaining between them. The germline V gene has CDR1 MSHET and CDR2 SYDVDS. CDR3 size: 13 residues. The CDR3 sequence: CASSLGEGTEVFF. Incomplete CDR3 DNA: TGTGCTAGCAGTTTAGGGGAGGGCACAGAAGTCTTC.

This clone showed up just a few times. Germline and genes: mouse. Read coverage stops 1 residue before the CDR3 terminus; the germline J gene supplies the remainder. The chain uses TRBV13-2 and TRBJ2-1, with D possibly being TRBD2 (5 bases). CDR1 is NNHNN and CDR2 is SYGAGS in the germline V gene (reference sequence). The CDR3 length is 13 residues. Trimming stripped 2 bases from V and 4 bases from J, with 7 bases between. CDR3 bases read: TGTGCCAGCGGTGAAGCTGGGTATGCTGAGCAGTTC. Amino acids: CASGEAGYAEQF. The entire CDR3 protein is CASGEAGYAEQFF.

In the case of this clone: Gene labels here are mouse ones. The read ends 1 residue early relative to the CDR3; the germline J gene fills the gap. This chain connects TRBV13-2 to TRBJ1-1, with D possibly being TRBD1 (5 bases). CDR1 and CDR2 (germline): NNHNN, SYGAGS (reference sequence). CDR3 length: 14 residues. The V end was cut by 0 bases, the J end by 1 base, with 7 bases between. The CDR3 loop is CASGDGQGNTEVFF. The part of the CDR3 DNA that was read is TGTGCCAGCGGTGATGGGCAGGGAAACACAGAAGTCTTC.

Concerning this clone itself: The gene symbols are mouse symbols. Sequencing ends 1 residue short of the CDR3 end; the germline J gene provides the rest. This sequence joins TRBV15 and TRBJ2-2; 10 bases map to TRBD2. The germline gives CDR1 SGHND, CDR2 FRSKSL. This CDR3 spans 16 amino acids. The V gene end was trimmed by 6 bases and the J gene end by 0 bases; junction bases not matched to a gene: 4. CDR3 DNA, as far as it was read: TGTGCCAGCAGACCGACTGGGGGGTCAAACACCGGGCAGCTCTAC. It is translated as CASRPTGGSNTGQLY. The complete CDR3 reads CASRPTGGSNTGQLYF.

This clone was found a few times. Any gene name here is a mouse gene name. The read gets to within 1 residue of the CDR3 end, and the germline J gene fills in the rest. The chain carries TRBV20 and TRBJ2-7; 10 nucleotides match TRBD2. The CDR3 is made up of 12 amino acids. V lost 1 base and J lost 7; bases outside the gene matches: 1. CDR1 is GFQATS and CDR2 is STVNSAI in the germline V gene. The CDR3 bases that were read are TGTGGTGCTAGGGCGGACTGGGGGGAACAGTAC. Its translation: CGARADWGEQY. The CDR3 reads in full as CGARADWGEQYF.

A remark on this clone: The gene names here belong to mouse. With the read ending 1 residue before the CDR3 end, the germline J gene is used to fill in that end. This chain joins TRBV26 and TRBJ1-1; D is ambiguous. The germline gives CDR1 KGHPV, CDR2 FQNQEV (reference sequence). V was trimmed by 0 bases and J by 6 bases, leaving 8 bases between them. The CDR3 totals 13 residues. Partial CDR3 DNA: TGTGCCAGCAGTCTGTCCCGAGACGCAGAAGTCTTC. Residues: CASSLSRDAEVF. The CDR3 in full is CASSLSRDAEVFF.

Of note for this clone: The genes and germline here are from mouse. The read ends 1 residue shy of where the CDR3 ends; the end is completed using the germline J gene. Other DNA sequences in this specimen translate into the identical CDR3. The V call is TRBV16, the J call TRBJ1-3; unclear D gene. Germline V lookup: CDR1 SGHSA, CDR2 FRNQAP. V was shortened by 1 base and J by 3 bases, with 7 bases between the two germline ends. CDR3 length: 14 amino acids. The chain's CDR3 is CASSLGGVGNTLYF. The CDR3 DNA, read in part, is TGTGCAAGCAGCTTAGGTGGGGTTGGAAATACGCTCTAT.

Concerning this clone itself: Genes and germline come from the mouse. The CDR3 end falls 1 residue outside the read, so it is completed with the germline J gene. The chain couples TRBV31 to TRBJ1-4, with unresolved D. The CDR3 is 12 amino acids. The V end was cut by 3 bases, the J end by 8 bases, with 10 bases between. Per the germline V gene, CDR1 is GKSSPN and CDR2 is SITVG. The CDR3 loop is CAWRNLTERLFF. The covered CDR3 bases are TGTGCCTGGAGGAACCTTACAGAAAGATTATTT. Drawing the rest from reference TRBV31 and TRBJ1-4, the complete variable domain is AQTIHQWPVAEIKAVGSPLSLGCTIKGKSSPNLYWYWQATGGTLQQLFYSITVGQVESVVQLNLSASRPKDDQFILSTEKLLLSHSGFYLCAWRNLTERLFFGHGTKLSVL.

About this clone itself: Mouse gene names apply. The read finishes 1 residue shy of the CDR3 end, and the germline J gene is used to complete it. V usage is TRBV31 and J usage is TRBJ1-2, with D perhaps TRBD1 (6 bases). The V end lost 1 base, the J end lost 0 bases, and 9 bases lay between the germline ends. The CDR3 extends over 14 amino acids. The germline V gene has CDR1 GKSSPN and CDR2 SITVG. CDR3 region: CAWSQGTTNSDYTF. The CDR3 bases that were read are TGTGCCTGGAGTCAGGGGACAACAAACTCCGACTACACC.

Comment on this clone: Genes and germline come from the mouse. Sequencing ends 1 residue short of the CDR3 end; the germline J gene provides the rest. The V and J genes are TRBV26 and TRBJ1-6; no reliable D call. TRBJ1-6 is recorded as an ORF, its role being uncertain. V was cut by 2 bases and J by 10 bases, with 9 bases left in between. Germline CDR1 reads KGHPV; CDR2 reads FQNQEV (reference sequence). The CDR3 loop spans 13 amino acids. The CDR3 bases that were read are TGTGCCAGCAGTCTGGAGGAGAGATCGCCCCTCTAC. It specifies CASSLEERSPLY. The full CDR3 protein reads CASSLEERSPLYF.

Points on this clone: Genes and germline come from the mouse. The sequence runs out 1 residue before the end of the CDR3; the remainder is reconstructed from the germline J gene. The chain carries TRBV15 and TRBJ2-7; TRBD2 agrees at 12 bases. Germline CDR1 and CDR2: SGHND and FRSKSL. This CDR3 has 14 amino acids. V lost 6 bases and J lost 4; bases outside the gene matches: 4. The DNA read from the CDR3 is TGTGCCAGCAGCTGGACTGGGGGGGAATATGAACAGTAC. Its protein product is CASSWTGGEYEQY. The whole CDR3 sequence reads CASSWTGGEYEQYF.

Note on this clone: The gene names here belong to mouse. The sequenced fragment ends 1 residue before the CDR3 boundary, so the rest is inferred from the germline J gene. The chain uses TRBV22 and TRBJ2-3. TRBV22 is a documented pseudogene. CDR3 length: 16 residues. Here the CDR3 reads CASSCRWGPSAETLYF. The sequenced CDR3 bases are TGTGCCAGCAGTTGTAGGTGGGGGCCTAGTGCAGAAACGCTGTAT.

On this clone itself: Gene names and germline match the mouse. The read ends 1 residue early relative to the CDR3; the germline J gene fills the gap. V gene TRBV31 combines with J gene TRBJ2-5; D uncertain. This CDR3 contains 15 residues. Germline V gene data show CDR1 as GKSSPN and CDR2 as SITVG. Trimming left V 0 bases short and J 0 bases short, with 10 bases between. CDR3 amino acids: CAWSLAGFNQDTQYF. The covered CDR3 bases are TGTGCCTGGAGTCTAGCGGGGTTTAACCAAGACACCCAGTAC. Drawing the rest from reference TRBV31 and TRBJ2-5, the complete variable domain is AQTIHQWPVAEIKAVGSPLSLGCTIKGKSSPNLYWYWQATGGTLQQLFYSITVGQVESVVQLNLSASRPKDDQFILSTEKLLLSHSGFYLCAWSLAGFNQDTQYFGPGTRLLVL.

Concerning this clone itself: Gene and germline names: mouse. The CDR3 goes on 1 residue after the read ends, and that part is filled in from the germline J gene. The chain employs TRBV3 and TRBJ2-1; 9 bases map to TRBD2. CDR1 and CDR2 from the germline V gene are SNHLY and FYNGKV (reference sequence). V lost 2 bases and J lost 3; bases outside the gene matches: 2. CDR3 length: 15 residues. CDR3 DNA (partial): TGTGCCAGCAGCTTACTGGGGGGGTTCTATGCTGAGCAGTTC. This encodes CASSLLGGFYAEQF. The full CDR3 is CASSLLGGFYAEQFF.

On this clone itself: Gene labels here are mouse ones. The DNA ends 1 residue before the CDR3 does, and the rest of the CDR3 is filled in from the germline J gene. The chain combines TRBV17 with TRBJ2-5, with D unclear. The CDR3 sequence is 13 residues long. CDR1 is MNHDT, CDR2 YYDKIL, per germline. Trimming left V 0 bases short and J 6 bases short, with 7 bases between. CDR3 bases read: TGTGCTAGCAGTAGAGAGCGAGGGGACACCCAGTAC. Translated, it gives CASSRERGDTQY. The CDR3 as a whole reads CASSRERGDTQYF.

In this sample, this clone turned up a few times. The gene symbols are mouse symbols. The read comes to an end 1 residue before the CDR3 does, leaving the germline J gene to fill in the end. This sequence joins TRBV26 and TRBJ1-6; D is possibly TRBD1 (5 bases). TRBJ1-6 is noted as an ORF with a role that remains uncertain. The V end was cut by 0 bases, the J end by 0 bases, with 9 bases between. The germline gives CDR1 KGHPV, CDR2 FQNQEV (reference sequence). This CDR3 is built from 17 residues. The sequenced CDR3 bases are TGTGCCAGCAGTCTGTCGACAGCCAATTCCTATAATTCGCCCCTCTAC. This gives the protein CASSLSTANSYNSPLY. The whole CDR3 sequence reads CASSLSTANSYNSPLYF.

This clone has only a few counts. Genes here carry mouse names. The read stops 1 residue short of the end of the CDR3; the missing end is completed from the germline J gene. The chain combines TRBV13-3 with TRBJ2-1; 7 nucleotides match TRBD1. The J segment lost 3 bases and the V segment lost 2 bases, leaving 2 bases of the junction unmatched. The germline V gene encodes CDR1 NNHDY and CDR2 SYVADS. This CDR3 contains 14 residues. CDR3 region: CASSESGGYAEQFF. Partial CDR3 DNA: TGTGCCAGCAGTGAATCAGGGGGCTATGCTGAGCAGTTC.

Comment on this clone: The genes are named according to mouse. The read terminates 1 residue ahead of where the CDR3 ends, so the germline J gene completes it. The chain is built from TRBV1 and TRBJ2-5; TRBD2 agrees at 8 bases. This CDR3 has 16 residues. Germline values: CDR1 NSQYPW, CDR2 LRSPGD (reference sequence). V lost 0 bases and J lost 0; bases outside the gene matches: 2. The covered CDR3 bases are TGCACCTGCAGTGCAGACACTGGGGGAAACCAAGACACCCAGTAC. The encoded protein is CTCSADTGGNQDTQY. The entire CDR3 sequence reads CTCSADTGGNQDTQYF.

About this clone itself: The germline and genes are mouse ones. The read finishes 1 residue shy of the CDR3 end, and the germline J gene is used to complete it. The gene calls are TRBV5 and TRBJ1-1; a possible D gene is TRBD1 (6 bases). Germline V gives CDR1 LGHNA, CDR2 YNLKQL (reference sequence). Trimming stripped 0 bases from V and 1 base from J, with 6 bases between. The CDR3 is 14 amino acids. The CDR3 here is CASSQEQGNTEVFF. CDR3 bases read: TGTGCCAGCAGCCAAGAACAGGGAAACACAGAAGTCTTC.

Of note for this clone: Mouse gene names and germline throughout. The CDR3 is cut off 1 residue early in the read; its end comes from the germline J gene. This chain uses TRBV2 with TRBJ2-5, with D hard to call. The V and J ends lost 0 bases and 5 bases respectively, with 6 bases between them. The CDR3 has 13 residues. In germline, CDR1 is LGHNA, CDR2 YSYQKL. CDR3 DNA (partial): TGTGCCAGCAGCCAAGAGTGGGTAGACACCCAGTAC. This codes for CASSQEWVDTQY. From start to end, the CDR3 is CASSQEWVDTQYF. Complete variable domain (other parts from reference TRBV2 and TRBJ2-5): DPKIIQKPKYLVAVTGSEKILICEQYLGHNAMYWYRQSAKKPLEFMFSYSYQKLMDNQTASSRFQPQSSKKNHLDLQITALKPDDSATYFCASSQEWVDTQYFGPGTRLLVL.

Turning to this clone: Gene names are the mouse ones. The CDR3 extends 1 residue past the end of the read, so its final part is completed from the germline J gene. The gene calls are TRBV19 and TRBJ1-1; the D gene is possibly TRBD1 (5 bases). This CDR3 has 14 amino acids. Looked up from germline, CDR1 is FNHDT and CDR2 is SITEND (reference sequence). Deletions cut 2 bases from V and 0 bases from J, with 8 bases between. CDR3 DNA, as far as it was read: TGTGCCAGCAGTATCGGACATTCAAACACAGAAGTCTTC. The encoded protein is CASSIGHSNTEVF. The entire CDR3 sequence reads CASSIGHSNTEVFF.